The following is a TCR beta chain sequence with its context. The sample belongs to a study of blood T cell repertoires in COVID-19. Across the whole study: The cDNA or gDNA used as material had been derived from T cells, B-cell-depleted T cells, or PBMCs.

Original analysis: For nucleated cells, counts were estimated from reference gene primer amplification. Clones were read by immunoSEQ multiplex PCR, and TCRdb kept only the in-frame ones, dropping some. V and J calls and clone size follow that table, whereas D and trimming were derived from the DNA. The sample contains 300,000 to 350,000 clones, 89% of which appear only once. Ages ranged from about 18 to 89 years, with residence in around 24 US areas. All recovered Cohort 3 donors got two negative PCRs, got clearance, or saw symptom resolution. Material for sequencing was PBMCs or T cells enriched from blood (not recorded which). This TCR was recovered from a woman between 25 and 40 years old who had recovered from COVID-19.

The CDR3 spells CASSQGGEITDTQYF. The CDR3, as DNA: TGTGCCAGCAGCCAAGGGGGAGAGATCACAGATACGCAGTATTTT. The J gene is TRBJ2-3, the V gene TRBV4-2, with D possibly being TRBD2 (5 bases). The CDR3 runs to 15 residues. Trimming left V 1 base short and J 2 bases short, with 10 bases between. Per the germline V gene, CDR1 is LGHNA and CDR2 is YNFKEQ.